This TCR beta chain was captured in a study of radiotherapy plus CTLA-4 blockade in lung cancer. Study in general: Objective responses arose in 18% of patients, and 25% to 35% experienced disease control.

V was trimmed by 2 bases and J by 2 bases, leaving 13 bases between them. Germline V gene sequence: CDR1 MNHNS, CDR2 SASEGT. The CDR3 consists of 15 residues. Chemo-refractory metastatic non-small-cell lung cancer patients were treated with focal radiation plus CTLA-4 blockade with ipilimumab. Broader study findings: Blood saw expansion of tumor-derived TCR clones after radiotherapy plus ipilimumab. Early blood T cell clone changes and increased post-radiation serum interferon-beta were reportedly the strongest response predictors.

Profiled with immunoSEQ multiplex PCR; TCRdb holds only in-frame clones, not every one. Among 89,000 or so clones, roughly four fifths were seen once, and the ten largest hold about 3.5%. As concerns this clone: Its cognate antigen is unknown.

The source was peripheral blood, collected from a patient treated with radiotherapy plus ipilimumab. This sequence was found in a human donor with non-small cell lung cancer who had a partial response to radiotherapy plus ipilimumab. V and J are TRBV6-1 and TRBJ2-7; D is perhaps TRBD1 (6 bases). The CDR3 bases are TGTGCCAGCAGTGAATGGATGACAGGAGCCTACGAGCAGTACTTC. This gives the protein CASSEWMTGAYEQYF.